The source of this TCR beta chain is a study of control samples from healthy donors and cancer patients (dated by TCRdb to the early 2020s). The protocol used for the library was the immunoSEQ multiplex PCR assay. Not all clones reach the TCRdb copy of this immuneACCESS table, which keeps in-frame sequences only. Checked studies attribute under half of the gap to unresolved V genes and leave the rest unexplained. This sample has some 150,000 clones in its table, and over 90% of those were observed once. Of the sample, 2% to 2.5% is held by the ten largest clones. Of note for this clone: Its antigen is currently not known. Per-base quality was not reported, and no clone a single base away is much larger than it.

Spanning cysteine to phenylalanine, the CDR3 consists of 15 amino acids. The kept DNA is CDR3 alone, 45 bases in frame from the first base. Trimming removed 9 bases from V and 0 bases from J; the gene matches leave 10 bases unexplained. CDR1 and CDR2 (SGHRS, YFSETQ) derive from the germline V gene. The sequenced sample was blood. Recombination linked TRBV5-1 to TRBJ2-7; TRBD2 matches 9 bases in the middle. The clonotype comes from a man aged 50-60 years in good health. The CDR3 here reads CATNIGTSNSYEQYF. The bases are TGCGCCACCAACATCGGGACTAGCAACTCCTACGAGCAGTACTTC.